These 13 T cell receptor beta chains came from one sample sequenced in a study of regulatory T cells in long-lasting Graves disease listed by TCRdb under 2021. The sample's time point, from its label and the paper: persistent/refractory GD, antithyroid drugs over 5 years with positive TRAb. RNA was extracted from PBMCs in TRIzol for both TCR sequencing and RNA sequencing. The method was multiplex PCR. This sample was sequenced with an Illumina HiSeq 4000. CDR3 regions were amplified by Arm-PCR with iRepertoire HTBI primers to construct TCR beta libraries. TCRdb ran its own pipeline on the public reads, namely fastp trimming at Q25 and MiXCR clone calling, and kept in-frame beta chains. Duplicate CDR3 protein sequences are folded into a single record with the most common DNA and genes. This sample is represented by 400,000 to 500,000 distinct CDR3 sequences; roughly 21% of them were singletons. The top ten clonotypes cover roughly an eighth of the sample.

Sequenced here: peripheral blood mononuclear cells (PBMCs), sampled when the disease was refractory, from a patient treated with antithyroid drugs. The origin of the receptors is a female donor with Graves disease.

This clonotype was seen ten or more times. The gene calls are TRBV7-9 and TRBJ1-2; TRBD1 aligns across 8 bases. Trimming cost V 10 bases and J 8 bases; bases outside gene matches: 12. The CDR3 is 13 residues long. Germline V gene lookup returns CDR1 SEHNR and CDR2 FQNEAQ (reference sequence). The CDR3 region has the DNA TGTGCCACCCCTAACCGGACAGGGAAAGGCTACACCTTC. Residues: CATPNRTGKGYTF.

The table lists this clonotype with a few counts. This sequence joins TRBV4-1 and TRBJ1-1, with D hard to call. The germline V gene encodes CDR1 MGHRA and CDR2 YSYEKL. CDR3 length: 14 residues. V lost 4 bases and J 2 bases, leaving 11 bases between the germline ends. The CDR3 region is CASSLQIINTEAFF. The CDR3 nucleotides are TGCGCCAGCAGCCTACAGATAATAAACACTGAAGCTTTCTTT.

This clonotype was seen more than once but under ten times. J is TRBJ2-5 and V is TRBV7-6; D is possibly TRBD2 (6 bases). The V and J ends lost 1 base and 4 bases respectively, with 13 bases between them. Germline V gene sequence: CDR1 SGHVS, CDR2 FNYEAQ. This CDR3 comprises 15 residues. Here the CDR3 DNA reads TGTGCCAGCAGCTTAGAGACGGGAGTCCGAGAGACCCAGTACTTC. This gives the protein CASSLETGVRETQYF.

The sample holds a few counts of this clonotype. The chain carries TRBV7-8 and TRBJ2-3, with 8 bases identical to TRBD2. The CDR3 has 15 residues. Germline V CDR1 and CDR2: SGHVS, FQNEAQ. The V and J ends lost 4 bases and 0 bases, in that order; junction bases with no gene match: 3. CDR3 nucleotide sequence: TGTGCCAGCAGCTCAGTAGCGGGAAGCACAGATACGCAGTATTTT. It codes for CASSSVAGSTDTQYF.

About this clonotype itself: A read error may explain this, as a much larger clone is one base away. The V and J genes are TRBV6-1 and TRBJ2-7; 9 bases line up with TRBD2. The CDR3 runs to 14 residues. Germline V gene data show CDR1 as MNHNS and CDR2 as SASEGT. V lost 5 bases and J lost 5; bases outside the gene matches: 7. The CDR3 DNA reads TGTGCCAGCAGTCGACTAGCGGAAGATGACGAGCAGTACTTC. Its protein is CASSRLAEDDEQYF.

This clonotype was counted at least ten times. The chain links TRBV28 to TRBJ2-2; D not certain. The CDR3 has 19 amino acids. The V end lost 1 base, the J end lost 0 bases, and 18 bases lay between the germline ends. Germline V CDR1 and CDR2: MDHEN, SYDVKM. CDR3 protein: CASSLLLGVGKSNTGELFF. The CDR3, as DNA: TGTGCCAGCAGTTTATTACTTGGGGTGGGCAAATCGAACACCGGGGAGCTGTTTTTT. Supplemented by reference TRBV28 and TRBJ2-2, the full variable domain reads DVKVTQSSRYLVKRTGEKVFLECVQDMDHENMFWYRQDPGLGLRLIYFSYDVKMKEKGDIPEGYSVSREKKERFSLILESASTNQTSMYLCASSLLLGVGKSNTGELFFGEGSRLTVL.

This clonotype was recorded at least ten times. This chain links TRBV7-2 with TRBJ1-1; no clear D. Germline assignment: CDR1 SGHTA and CDR2 FQGNSA. The CDR3 loop spans 15 amino acids. V lost 1 base to trimming and J lost 4 bases, with 13 bases between them. The DNA of the CDR3 is TGTGCCAGCAGCTTAGGAAGGTTTATCGGCACTGAAGCTTTCTTT. It specifies CASSLGRFIGTEAFF.

This clonotype was counted a few times. The chain combines TRBV20-1 with TRBJ2-2; 7 bases match TRBD2. This CDR3 comprises 15 residues. Trimming removed 7 bases from V and 2 bases from J; junction bases left unmatched: 10. Germline CDR1 and CDR2: DFQATT and SNEGSKA (reference sequence). CDR3 in amino acids: CSGSVGRGNTGELFF. The CDR3 nucleotides read TGCAGTGGATCTGTGGGGAGGGGCAACACCGGGGAGCTGTTTTTT.

This clonotype was detected many times. J is TRBJ1-5 and V is TRBV12-3 or TRBV12-4, with TRBD1 as a possible D gene (5 bases). The CDR3 totals 14 residues. V was cut by 0 bases and J by 6 bases, with 9 bases left in between. The CDR3 is CASSLAGAGQPQHF. The DNA for the CDR3 is TGTGCCAGCAGTTTAGCAGGGGCGGGTCAGCCCCAGCATTTT.

This clonotype was observed a handful of times. The chain links TRBV29-1 to TRBJ2-5; 12 nucleotides match TRBD2. Germline CDR1 reads SQVTM; CDR2 reads ANQGSEA. The CDR3 length is 15 residues. Germline trimming cut 7 bases from V and 5 bases from J; bases unmatched to any gene: 11. The CDR3 bases are TGCAGCGCCCGAAGGCTAGCGGGAGGGCTGGAGACCCAGTACTTC. Translation gives CSARRLAGGLETQYF.

A few counts support this clonotype. Likely a read error: the CDR3 ends without its conserved phenylalanine or tryptophan. It is unclear where the CDR3 begins or ends on the DNA, so no DNA is shown, and the CDR3 is as TCRdb lists it. The CDR3 protein is CASSQDSGTVPDI. The rearrangement joins TRBV14 to TRBJ2-5; TRBD1, the D gene given by the table, was not confirmed from the DNA. CDR1 SGHDN and CDR2 FVKESK come from the germline V gene. The CDR3 numbers 13 amino acids, ends counted.

This clonotype was observed at least ten times. The rearrangement links TRBV6-5 to TRBJ1-5; D is perhaps TRBD1 (5 bases). CDR3 length: 15 amino acids. V gave up 0 bases and J gave up 5 bases, with 11 bases separating them. From germline, CDR1 is MNHEY and CDR2 SVGAGI. The CDR3 DNA reads as TGTGCCAGCAGTTACTCGGGGGTATTGGATCAGCCCCAGCATTTT. This sequence encodes CASSYSGVLDQPQHF.

The chain combines TRBV20-1 with TRBJ2-3, with D perhaps TRBD1 (6 bases). The CDR3 totals 14 residues. Trimming removed 3 bases from V and 1 base from J, with 11 bases in between. Germline V CDR1 and CDR2: DFQATT, SNEGSKA (reference sequence). The CDR3 DNA reads as TGCAGTGCTAGCTCCAGGGGAGGCACAGATACGCAGTATTTT. It yields the protein CSASSRGGTDTQYF.